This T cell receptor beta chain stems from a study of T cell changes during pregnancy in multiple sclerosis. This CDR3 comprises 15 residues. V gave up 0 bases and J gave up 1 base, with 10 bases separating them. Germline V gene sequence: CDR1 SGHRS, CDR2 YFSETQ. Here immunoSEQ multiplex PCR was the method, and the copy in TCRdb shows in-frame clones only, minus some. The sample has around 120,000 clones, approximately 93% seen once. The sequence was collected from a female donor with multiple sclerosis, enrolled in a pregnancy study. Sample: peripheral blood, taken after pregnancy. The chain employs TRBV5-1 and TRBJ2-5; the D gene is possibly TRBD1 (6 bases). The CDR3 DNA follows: TGCGCCAGCAGCTTGGGGACAGTAGTCCAAGAGACCCAGTACTTC. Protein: CASSLGTVVQETQYF.